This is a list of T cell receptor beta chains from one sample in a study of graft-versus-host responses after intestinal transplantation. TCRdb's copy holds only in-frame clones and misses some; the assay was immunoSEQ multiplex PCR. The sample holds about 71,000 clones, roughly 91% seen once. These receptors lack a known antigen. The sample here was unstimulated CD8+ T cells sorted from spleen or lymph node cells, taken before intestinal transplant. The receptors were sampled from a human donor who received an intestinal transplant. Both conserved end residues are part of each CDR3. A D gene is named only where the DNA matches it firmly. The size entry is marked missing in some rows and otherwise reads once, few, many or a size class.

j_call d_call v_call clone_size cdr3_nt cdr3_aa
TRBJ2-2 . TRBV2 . TGTGCCAGCACTCCCCAGGCCCATTTCGACACCGGGGAGCTGTTTTTT CASTPQAHFDTGELFF
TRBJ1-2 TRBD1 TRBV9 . TGTGCCAGCAGCGCCAAAACCGGGACAGGGAGAGCTAACTATGGCTACACCTTC CASSAKTGTGRANYGYTF
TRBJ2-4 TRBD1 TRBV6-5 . TGTGCCAGCAGTTTCGCCCCCGGACAGGTCGGCATTCAGTACTTC CASSFAPGQVGIQYF
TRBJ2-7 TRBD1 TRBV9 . TGTGCCAGCAGCCAATCCGGACAGGGGTCCTACGAGCAGTACTTC CASSQSGQGSYEQYF
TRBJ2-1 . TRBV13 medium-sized TGTGCCAGCAGCGCCCCCGGGTCTGCCTACAATGAGCAGTTCTTC CASSAPGSAYNEQFF
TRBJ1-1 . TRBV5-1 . TGCGCCAGCAGCTTGGTGTGGGGAGAGAACACTGAAGCTTTCTTT CASSLVWGENTEAFF
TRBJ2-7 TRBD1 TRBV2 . TGTGCCAGCAGGGGGACAGGGCTCTCCTACGAGCAGTACTTC CASRGTGLSYEQYF
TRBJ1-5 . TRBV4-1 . TGCGCCAGCAGCCAAGATCTGGGAGGCAATCAGCCCCAGCATTTT CASSQDLGGNQPQHF
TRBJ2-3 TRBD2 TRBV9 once TGTGCCAGCAGCGTAGTAGCGGGAAGCACAGATACGCAGTATTTT CASSVVAGSTDTQYF
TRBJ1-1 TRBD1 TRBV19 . TGTGCCAGTAGTCCGTGGACAGGGGAGAACACTGAAGCTTTCTTT CASSPWTGENTEAFF
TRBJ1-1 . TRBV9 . TGTGCCAGCAGCCCCCTAGGGGGGGGCAACGCTGAAGCTTTCTTT CASSPLGGGNAEAFF
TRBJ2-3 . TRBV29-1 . TGCAGCGTTGCCCCCGGTGATACGCAGTATTTT CSVAPGDTQYF
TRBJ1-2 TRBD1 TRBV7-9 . TGTGCCAGCAGCGCCGGACAGGGGGAGAATGGCTACACCTTC CASSAGQGENGYTF
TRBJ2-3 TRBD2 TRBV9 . TGTGCCAGCAGCGCTAGCGGGGGGCAAGCTAGCACAGATACGCAGTATTTT CASSASGGQASTDTQYF
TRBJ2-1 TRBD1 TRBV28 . TGTGCCAGCAGAACAGGGGGGTATGAGCAGTTCTTC CASRTGGYEQFF
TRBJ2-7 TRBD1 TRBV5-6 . TGTGCCAGCAGCCACCGGGACAGGGGTCTCCACGAGCAGTACTTC CASSHRDRGLHEQYF
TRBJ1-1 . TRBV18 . TGTGCCAGCTCAGCCCGGGGGAAGTGGAACACTGAAGCTTTCTTT CASSARGKWNTEAFF